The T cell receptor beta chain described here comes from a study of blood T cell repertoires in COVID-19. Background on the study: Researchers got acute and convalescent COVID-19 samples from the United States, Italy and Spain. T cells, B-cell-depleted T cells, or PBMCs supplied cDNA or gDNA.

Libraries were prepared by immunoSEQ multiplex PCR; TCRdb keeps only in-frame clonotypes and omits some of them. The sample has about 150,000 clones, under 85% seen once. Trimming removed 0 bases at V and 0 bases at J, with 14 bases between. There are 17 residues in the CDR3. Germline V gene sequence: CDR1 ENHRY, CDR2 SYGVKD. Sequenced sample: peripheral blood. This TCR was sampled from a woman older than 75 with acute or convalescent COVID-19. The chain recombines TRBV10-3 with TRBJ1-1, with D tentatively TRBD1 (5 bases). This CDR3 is CAISESMPGWMNTEAFF. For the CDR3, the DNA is TGTGCCATCAGTGAGTCGATGCCAGGGTGGATGAACACTGAAGCTTTCTTT.